This T cell receptor beta chain was profiled in a study of T cells in Graves' hyperthyroidism and ophthalmopathy. The CDR3 runs to 15 residues. V was pared by 6 bases and J by 0 bases, with 11 bases between. This clonotype was observed many times. There were TCR beta CDR3 regions amplified from RNA transcripts. HTBI primers drove first-round RT-PCR of the TCR CDR3. MiXCR, applied by TCRdb to the multiplex PCR reads, yields one record per CDR3 protein. The sample lists roughly 650,000 distinct CDR3 sequences; 16% were seen once. This chain connects TRBV12-3 or TRBV12-4 to TRBJ2-2; D is possibly TRBD1 or TRBD2 (5 bases each). What was sequenced was blood. This sequence was found in a woman in her thirties or forties with Graves' ophthalmopathy. This CDR3 is CASRSGTSNTGELFF. DNA of the CDR3: TGTGCCAGCAGATCTGGGACGTCGAACACCGGGGAGCTGTTTTTT.